Listed here are 28 T cell receptor beta chains from one sample, sequenced in a study of blood T cell repertoires in COVID-19. The method was immunoSEQ multiplex PCR; TCRdb's version includes in-frame clones alone and lacks a portion of them. The sample comprises 85,000 to 110,000 clones, 70% to 90% of which are singletons, and roughly 3.5% rests with the top ten. Sequenced sample: peripheral blood. These receptors were obtained from a human donor in a cohort sampled during active COVID-19.

J is TRBJ1-4 and V is TRBV5-8; no definite D call. Germline V lookup: CDR1 SGHTS, CDR2 YDEGEE. There are 15 residues in the CDR3. V gave up 0 bases and J gave up 0 bases, with 6 bases separating them. The DNA for the CDR3 is TGTGCCAGCAGCTTGGGAGTTGCAACTAATGAAAAACTGTTTTTT. Translating it yields CASSLGVATNEKLFF.

The J gene is TRBJ2-2, the V gene TRBV28, with unresolved D. Deletions cut 3 bases from V and 1 base from J, with 6 bases between. Germline CDR1 and CDR2: MDHEN and SYDVKM. The CDR3 totals 14 residues. CDR3 coding DNA: TGTGCCAGCAGTTTTACACAGAACACCGGGGAGCTGTTTTTT. The encoded protein is CASSFTQNTGELFF. Full variable domain (missing parts from reference TRBV28 and TRBJ2-2): DVKVTQSSRYLVKRTGEKVFLECVQDMDHENMFWYRQDPGLGLRLIYFSYDVKMKEKGDIPEGYSVSREKKERFSLILESASTNQTSMYLCASSFTQNTGELFFGEGSRLTVL.

The V call is TRBV6-6, the J call TRBJ2-7; 7 positions agree with TRBD1. J lost 0 bases, V lost 8 bases, and 7 bases had no gene match. This CDR3 has 14 amino acids. Germline CDR1 and CDR2: MNHNY and SVGAGI (reference sequence). The CDR3 region is CASRVRDSSYEQYF. The CDR3 nucleotides read TGTGCCAGCCGAGTCCGGGACAGCTCCTACGAGCAGTACTTC.

The genes are TRBV6-1 and TRBJ2-7, with TRBD1 matching over 8 bases. CDR1 is MNHNS, CDR2 SASEGT, per germline. Losses at the gene ends were 4 bases for V and 2 bases for J; bases not matched to a gene: 10. CDR3 length: 16 residues. The chain's CDR3 is CASSGFGTGIPYEQYF. The CDR3 region has the DNA TGTGCCAGCAGTGGCTTCGGGACAGGCATCCCCTACGAGCAGTACTTC.

The chain employs TRBV3-1 (or the pseudogene TRBV3-2) and TRBJ2-2; no definite D call. The V and J ends lost 2 bases and 2 bases respectively, with 3 bases between them. Germline CDR1 is LGHDT and CDR2 is YNNKEL (reference sequence). The CDR3 is 13 amino acids. CDR3 amino acids: CASSQLNTGELFF. The CDR3 region has the DNA TGTGCCAGCAGCCAACTAAACACCGGGGAGCTGTTTTTT.

The chain carries TRBV28 and TRBJ2-1, with 12 bases matching TRBD2. Germline V gene sequence: CDR1 MDHEN, CDR2 SYDVKM. There are 18 residues in the CDR3. V was clipped by 2 bases and J by 9 bases; unmatched bases: 14. CDR3 residues: CASSLPKDLAGGRVEQFF. CDR3 bases: TGTGCCAGCAGTTTACCCAAGGATCTAGCGGGAGGGCGGGTTGAGCAGTTCTTC.

A note on this clone: No conserved phenylalanine or tryptophan is present at the end of the CDR3, so a read error is the likely explanation. It is unclear where the CDR3 begins or ends on the DNA, so no DNA is shown, and the CDR3 is as TCRdb lists it. The rearrangement joins TRBV28 to TRBJ2-7; TRBD1 was called by the table and not checked on the DNA. The CDR3 numbers 9 amino acids, ends counted. Germline CDR1 reads MDHEN; CDR2 reads SYDVKM. CDR3 protein: CASSLCSPS.

The chain uses TRBV5-6 and TRBJ2-1; maybe TRBD2 (5 bases). With 1 base removed from V and 0 bases from J, the gap between germline ends came to 11 bases. The CDR3 is 16 amino acids. In germline, CDR1 is SGHDT, CDR2 YYEEEE. This CDR3 reads CASSLLLGSSYNEQFF. CDR3 bases: TGTGCCAGCAGCTTGTTGTTAGGGAGCTCCTACAATGAGCAGTTCTTC.

In DNA form, the CDR3 reads TGTGCCAGCAGTGACCCTTTATCGGACAGGTCGAAGATTTCCTACGAGCAGTACTTC. Translated: CASSDPLSDRSKISYEQYF. The V call is TRBV6-4, the J call TRBJ2-7; 7 positions agree with TRBD1. The germline V gene encodes CDR1 MRHNA and CDR2 SNTAGT. The trim removed 2 bases at V and 1 base at J, leaving 17 bases unmatched. The CDR3 has 19 amino acids.

The chain recombines TRBV24-1 with TRBJ2-3; 8 positions agree with TRBD2. Unmatched junction bases numbered 10, after V lost 3 bases and J lost 6 bases. Germline loops: CDR1 KGHDR, CDR2 SFDVKD. The CDR3 extends over 16 amino acids. In DNA form, the CDR3 reads TGTGCCACCAGTGATCCGGGACTAGGAGGGTCGGATACGCAGTATTTT. Translating gives CATSDPGLGGSDTQYF.

The genes are TRBV21-1 and TRBJ2-7; the D call in the table, TRBD1, was not verified against the DNA. TRBV21-1 is termed a pseudogene. This CDR3 has 15 amino acids. This CDR3 is CASSYRDRVTSEQYF. The DNA of the CDR3 is TGTGCCAGCAGCTACCGGGACAGGGTAACTAGCGAGCAGTACTTC.

This chain joins TRBV24-1 and TRBJ2-1; 12 positions agree with TRBD1. CDR3 length: 19 residues. CDR1 and CDR2 (germline): KGHDR, SFDVKD. Trimming cost V 2 bases and J 0 bases; bases outside gene matches: 7. This CDR3 reads CATSDSGTGGQFSYNEQFF. CDR3 DNA sequence: TGTGCCACCAGTGATTCCGGGACAGGGGGCCAATTCTCCTACAATGAGCAGTTCTTC.

The chain has TRBV2 and TRBJ1-5; 8 positions agree with TRBD1. The CDR3 consists of 14 residues. V lost 8 bases and J lost 4; bases outside the gene matches: 7. Germline V gene sequence: CDR1 SNHLY, CDR2 FYNNEI. CDR3: CASRTGMGNQPQHF. CDR3 in DNA: TGTGCCAGCCGGACAGGGATGGGGAATCAGCCCCAGCATTTT.

This chain links TRBV27 with TRBJ1-2, with D hard to call. The CDR3 is 13 amino acids. Germline assignment: CDR1 MNHEY and CDR2 SMNVEV (reference sequence). V lost 6 bases, J lost 4 bases, and 12 bases lay in between. In DNA, the CDR3 is TGTGCCAGCAGCGAGGGAGGCGGCTATGGCTACACCTTC. Protein: CASSEGGGYGYTF.

CDR3 in DNA: TGTGCCAGCAGCCAAGGGGCCTACAACTACAATGAGCAGTTCTTC. Residues: CASSQGAYNYNEQFF. V gene TRBV4-2 combines with J gene TRBJ2-1; D ambiguous. The V end lost 1 base, the J end lost 3 bases, and 10 bases lay between the germline ends. CDR3 size: 15 residues. The germline CDR1 and CDR2 sequences are LGHNA and YNFKEQ.

This clone was counted once. The V gene is TRBV10-3, the J gene TRBJ2-1; D is uncertain. This CDR3 has 16 amino acids. The ends were cut back, 0 bases at V and 7 bases at J, with 16 bases in the middle. CDR1 and CDR2 (germline): ENHRY, SYGVKD. CDR3 coding DNA: TGTGCCATCAGTGAGTCGTATGACGGAGTAAGGAATGAGCAGTTCTTC. As protein: CAISESYDGVRNEQFF.

This rearrangement joins TRBV2 to TRBJ1-3; D ambiguous. Deletions cut 1 base from V and 0 bases from J, with 7 bases between. The germline gives CDR1 SNHLY, CDR2 FYNNEI. The CDR3 covers 15 residues. The CDR3 region has the DNA TGTGCCAGCAGTGAAGGCGGGTTCTCTGGAAACACCATATATTTT. This sequence encodes CASSEGGFSGNTIYF.

The chain is built from TRBV27 and TRBJ2-5; 8 bases are a match to TRBD2. The CDR3 is 15 amino acids. Germline V gene lookup returns CDR1 MNHEY and CDR2 SMNVEV (reference sequence). The V segment lost 2 bases and the J segment 4 bases; nucleotides outside the gene matches: 6. The CDR3 nucleotides are TGTGCCAGCAGTTTAGACCAGCGGGGGTTAGAGACCCAGTACTTC. Translated: CASSLDQRGLETQYF.

This chain uses TRBV2 with TRBJ1-5, with 7 bases lining up with TRBD1. The CDR3 spans 14 residues. Losses at the gene ends were 4 bases for V and 0 bases for J; bases not matched to a gene: 0. Germline CDR1 and CDR2: SNHLY and FYNNEI. The CDR3 loop is CASSGDSSNQPQHF. CDR3 in DNA: TGTGCCAGCAGTGGGGACAGTAGCAATCAGCCCCAGCATTTT.

This clone was counted only a few times. The chain links TRBV2 to TRBJ1-2; no reliable D call. CDR1 and CDR2 from the germline V gene are SNHLY and FYNNEI. Trimming pared 6 bases from V and 8 bases from J, leaving 16 bases between. CDR3 length: 13 amino acids. CDR3 sequence: CASREGWSGGYTF. DNA for the CDR3: TGTGCCAGCAGGGAGGGTTGGTCAGGAGGCTACACCTTC.

This clone appeared a single time. The CDR3 nucleotides are TGTGCCAGCAGCTATACAGGGACACGGGAAAAACTGTTTTTT. It codes for CASSYTGTREKLFF. J is TRBJ1-4 and V is TRBV5-6; D might be TRBD1 (6 bases). This CDR3 has 14 amino acids. Germline V gives CDR1 SGHDT, CDR2 YYEEEE. V was clipped by 3 bases and J by 8 bases, with 14 bases between them.

The rearrangement joins TRBV18 to TRBJ1-1; D possibly corresponds to TRBD1 (5 bases). In germline, CDR1 is KGHSH, CDR2 LQKENI. V gave up 2 bases and J gave up 1 base, with 23 bases separating them. The CDR3 loop spans 19 amino acids. CDR3 coding DNA: TGTGCCAGCTCACCAATCCCGGCGGGGGTTGGGATGAGGAACACTGAAGCTTTCTTT. Encoded protein: CASSPIPAGVGMRNTEAFF.

This rearrangement joins TRBV7-2 to TRBJ1-4; tentative D call: TRBD1 (5 bases). This CDR3 spans 15 amino acids. Germline-derived CDR1 and CDR2 are SGHTA and FQGNSA. V lost 0 bases to trimming and J lost 5 bases, with 10 bases between them. The DNA for the CDR3 is TGTGCCAGCAGCTTAGCCGCAGGGCGGAATGAAAAACTGTTTTTT. It codes for CASSLAAGRNEKLFF.

The chain joins TRBV6-1 to TRBJ1-2; TRBD1 matches 7 bases. V shed 3 bases, J shed 4 bases, and the junction held 5 bases outside the gene matches. The CDR3 is 14 amino acids. The germline V gene has CDR1 MNHNS and CDR2 SASEGT. CDR3 sequence (DNA): TGTGCCAGCAGTGAGCAGGACAGGTCCTATGGCTACACCTTC. Its translation: CASSEQDRSYGYTF.

The chain combines TRBV27 with TRBJ2-3, with D hard to call. This CDR3 spans 13 amino acids. Trimming left V 5 bases short and J 0 bases short, with 6 bases between. The germline V gene has CDR1 MNHEY and CDR2 SMNVEV (reference sequence). CDR3: CASSITSTDTQYF. Here the CDR3 DNA reads TGTGCCAGCAGTATTACTAGCACAGATACGCAGTATTTT.

The chain combines TRBV5-8 with TRBJ2-4, with D maybe TRBD2 (6 bases). The V gene's germline CDR1 is SGHTS and CDR2 YDEGEE. The V end was cut by 6 bases, the J end by 5 bases, with 18 bases between. CDR3 length equals 15 residues. CDR3 DNA: TGTGCCAGCATCCCACGGAGGGGCCGAGAAAACATTCAGTACTTC. Its translation: CASIPRRGRENIQYF.

This chain connects TRBV7-2 to TRBJ1-3, with a weak D call TRBD1 (6 bases). The CDR3 runs to 14 residues. Germline V gives CDR1 SGHTA, CDR2 FQGNSA. Trimming left V 5 bases short and J 2 bases short, with 10 bases between. The CDR3 DNA reads as TGTGCCAGCAGCGCAGGGGCTGCTGGAAACACCATATATTTT. Encoded protein: CASSAGAAGNTIYF.

This chain uses TRBV7-9 with TRBJ2-1; no clear D gene. The V and J ends lost 6 bases and 2 bases respectively, with 17 bases between them. CDR3 length equals 16 residues. Looked up from germline, CDR1 is SEHNR and CDR2 is FQNEAQ (reference sequence). CDR3 loop: CASRRYLEFPYNEQFF. The CDR3 nucleotides read TGTGCCAGCAGACGTTATCTGGAGTTTCCCTACAATGAGCAGTTCTTC.